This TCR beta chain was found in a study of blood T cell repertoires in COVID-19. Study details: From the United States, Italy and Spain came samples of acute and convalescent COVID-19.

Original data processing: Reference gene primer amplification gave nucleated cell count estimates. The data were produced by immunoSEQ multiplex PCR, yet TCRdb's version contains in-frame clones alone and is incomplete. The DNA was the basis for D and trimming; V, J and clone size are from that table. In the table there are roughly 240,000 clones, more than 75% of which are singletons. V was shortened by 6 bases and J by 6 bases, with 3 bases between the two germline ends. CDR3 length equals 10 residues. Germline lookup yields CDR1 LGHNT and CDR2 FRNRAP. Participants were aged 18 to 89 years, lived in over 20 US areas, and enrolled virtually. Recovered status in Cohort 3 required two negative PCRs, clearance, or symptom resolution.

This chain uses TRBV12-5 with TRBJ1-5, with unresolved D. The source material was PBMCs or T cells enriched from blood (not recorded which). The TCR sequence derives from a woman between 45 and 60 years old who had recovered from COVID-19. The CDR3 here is CASGRQPQHF. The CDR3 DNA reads TGTGCTAGTGGGCGTCAGCCCCAGCATTTT.